This TCR beta chain emerged from a study of shared clonotypes between healthy human individuals. General study points: Estimated richness values were generally larger in naive subsets than in memory subsets. In having few donors, the study represented limited genetic and exposure-history diversity. When compared with the clonotypes that were shared by all four sorted-subset donors, the non-shared clonotypes turned out to have lower generation probabilities.

Every immunoSEQ plate was one replicate of a subset's evenly spread DNA. Sequenced by immunoSEQ multiplex PCR; TCRdb stores in-frame clones only, minus some. Of some 1,100,000 clones detected, 75% to 80% appear once; the ten largest clones hold 0.4% to 0.55%. This CDR3 comprises 19 residues. With respect to this clone: The antigen remains undetermined.

The origin of this receptor is a man between 18 and 35 years old in good health. Some clones in this sample may be carry-over from other donors' samples. Sequencing was carried out using memory CD4+ T cells from PBMCs. Subset: CD45RA-negative fraction. V gene TRBV1 combines with J gene TRBJ2-7; the DNA was not compared with TRBD2, the D call given in the table. TRBV1 has pseudogene status. The CDR3 bases are TGCACCAGCAGCCAAGATGGGGGGGCTAGCGGGAGTTGGTTCTACGAGCAGTACTTC. Encoded protein: CTSSQDGGASGSWFYEQYF.